The 2 T cell receptor beta chains below come from one sample, sequenced in a study of CD8+ T cells in alopecia areata. RNA extraction and reverse transcription yielded cDNA as sequencing template. Generated by immunoSEQ multiplex PCR, the TCRdb table keeps only in-frame clones and is missing some. The sample was found to contain some 120,000 clones, and every one recurs. The sample comprised lesional skin. The receptors were gathered from a C3H/HeJ mouse with alopecia areata. MHC haplotype: H2-k.

For this clone: Gene names and germline match the mouse. The read stops 4 residues short of the end of the CDR3; the missing end is completed from the germline J gene. J is TRBJ1-2 and V is TRBV5; tentative D call: TRBD1 (5 bases). Germline-derived CDR1 and CDR2 are LGHNA and YNLKQL (reference sequence). This CDR3 has 12 amino acids. CDR3 bases read: TGTGCCAGCAGCCCCCGGGGGGGC. This sequence encodes CASSPRGG. The whole CDR3 sequence is CASSPRGGDYTF.

Note on this clone: These gene names are mouse names. The read ends 4 residues shy of where the CDR3 ends; the end is completed using the germline J gene. V usage is TRBV1 and J usage is TRBJ2-5, with 8 nucleotides matching TRBD2. The CDR3 covers 14 residues. Germline lookup yields CDR1 NSQYPW and CDR2 LRSPGD (reference sequence). CDR3 bases read: TGCACCTGCAGTGCAGATTACTGGGGGGAC. Translation: CTCSADYWGD. The full CDR3 protein reads CTCSADYWGDTQYF.